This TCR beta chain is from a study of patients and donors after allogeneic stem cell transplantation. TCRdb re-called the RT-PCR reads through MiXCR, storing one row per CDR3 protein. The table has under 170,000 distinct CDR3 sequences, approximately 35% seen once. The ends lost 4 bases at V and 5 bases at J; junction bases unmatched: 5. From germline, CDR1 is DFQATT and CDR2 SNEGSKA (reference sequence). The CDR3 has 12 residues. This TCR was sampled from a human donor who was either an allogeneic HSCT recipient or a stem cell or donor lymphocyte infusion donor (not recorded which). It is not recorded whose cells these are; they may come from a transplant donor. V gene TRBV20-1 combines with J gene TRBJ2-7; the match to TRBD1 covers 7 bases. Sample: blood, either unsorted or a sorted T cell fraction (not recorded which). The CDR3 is CSATRQGDEQYF. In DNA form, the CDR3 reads TGCAGTGCTACGCGCCAGGGGGACGAGCAGTACTTC.